A single sample gave rise to the 19 T cell receptor beta chains below, sequenced in a study of T cells after yellow fever vaccination. TCRdb re-derived calls from the 5' RACE reads in MiXCR, one entry per CDR3 protein. The sample contains over 200,000 distinct CDR3 sequences, around 6.7% of which appear only once. Source: CD4+ T cells sorted from PBMCs, taken on the day of the yellow fever booster vaccination. These receptors came from a man under 40 who received the YFV17D yellow fever vaccine.

This clonotype came up a few times. The chain uses TRBV7-3 and TRBJ2-3; D may be TRBD1 or TRBD2 (5 bases each). Trimming pared 3 bases from V and 4 bases from J, leaving 14 bases between. CDR3 size: 15 residues. Germline CDR1 is SGHTA and CDR2 is FQGTGA. The CDR3 reads CASSFSGSSADTQYF. In DNA form, the CDR3 reads TGTGCCAGCAGCTTTTCAGGGAGTAGTGCAGATACGCAGTATTTT. Filled out from reference TRBV7-3 and TRBJ2-3, the complete variable domain reads GAGVSQTPSNKVTEKGKYVELRCDPISGHTALYWYRQSLGQGPEFLIYFQGTGAADDSGLPNDRFFAVRPEGSVSTLKIQRTERGDSAVYLCASSFSGSSADTQYFGPGTRLTVL.

The genes are TRBV7-2 and TRBJ2-3; D unresolved. The CDR3 has 13 amino acids. The V gene's germline CDR1 is SGHTA and CDR2 FQGNSA. Trimming pared 5 bases from V and 6 bases from J, leaving 12 bases between. This chain's CDR3 is CASSPAPSDTQYF. DNA for the CDR3: TGTGCCAGCAGCCCCGCCCCCTCCGATACGCAGTATTTT.

V is TRBV6-5 and J is TRBJ2-7, with D perhaps matching TRBD1 (6 bases). The CDR3 totals 12 residues. CDR1 and CDR2 from the germline V gene are MNHEY and SVGAGI. V shed 6 bases and J shed 5 bases, with 11 bases lying between them. The CDR3 DNA reads TGTGCCAGCAGCCCAGGGGTTCACGAGCAGTACTTC. Amino acids: CASSPGVHEQYF.

This clonotype has more than one count but fewer than ten. The gene calls are TRBV20-1 and TRBJ1-1; the D gene is possibly TRBD1 (5 bases). CDR1 is DFQATT and CDR2 is SNEGSKA in the germline V gene (reference sequence). V was pared by 6 bases and J by 5 bases, with 16 bases between. This CDR3 is 13 amino acids long. CDR3 sequence reads: CSAPGWGNTEAFF. CDR3 coding DNA: TGCAGTGCCCCGGGGTGGGGGAATACTGAAGCTTTCTTT.

This clonotype was seen at least ten times. CDR3 DNA sequence: TGCGCCAGCAGCTTGGTAGGGTCGGGGACCCAGTACTTC. Translating it yields CASSLVGSGTQYF. The chain employs TRBV5-1 and TRBJ2-5; D is undetermined. The CDR3 is 13 residues long. The V end lost 0 bases, the J end lost 7 bases, and 10 bases lay between the germline ends. The V gene's germline CDR1 is SGHRS and CDR2 YFSETQ.

The rearrangement links TRBV7-9 to TRBJ2-7, with 9 bases matching TRBD2. Per the germline V gene, CDR1 is SEHNR and CDR2 is FQNEAQ (reference sequence). The CDR3 has 17 residues. Trimming at V came to 0 bases and at J to 3 bases, leaving 9 bases not matched to a gene. CDR3 in DNA: TGTGCCAGCAGCTTAGCGCAGGAAGCGGGAGGTCGCTACGAGCAGTACTTC. Translating gives CASSLAQEAGGRYEQYF.

This clonotype was detected ten times or more. CDR3 residues: CASTPGLASHEQFF. CDR3 coding DNA: TGTGCCAGTACGCCGGGACTAGCGTCCCATGAGCAGTTCTTC. The rearrangement joins TRBV9 to TRBJ2-1; 10 nucleotides line up with TRBD2. The junction had 10 bases not matched to a gene; V was cut back by 8 bases and J by 8 bases. The CDR3 is 14 residues long. Germline-derived CDR1 and CDR2 are SGDLS and YYNGEE. Drawing the rest from reference TRBV9 and TRBJ2-1, the complete variable domain is DSGVTQTPKHLITATGQRVTLRCSPRSGDLSVYWYQQSLDQGLQFLIQYYNGEERAKGNILERFSAQQFPDLHSELNLSSLELGDSALYFCASTPGLASHEQFFGPGTRLTVL.

This clonotype was seen more than once but under ten times. The chain links TRBV28 to TRBJ2-1; D gene ambiguous. V gave up 3 bases and J gave up 4 bases, with 10 bases separating them. CDR1 MDHEN and CDR2 SYDVKM come from the germline V gene. There are 14 residues in the CDR3. CDR3 in amino acids: CASSLSPRYNEQFF. CDR3 coding DNA: TGTGCCAGCAGTTTGAGTCCAAGGTACAATGAGCAGTTCTTC.

This clonotype was seen only a few times. The chain links TRBV20-1 to TRBJ1-3; D is undetermined. The CDR3 consists of 11 residues. Trimming removed 7 bases at V and 0 bases at J, with 4 bases between. Germline V gene lookup returns CDR1 DFQATT and CDR2 SNEGSKA (reference sequence). The CDR3 DNA reads as TGCAGTGGCCGCTCTGGAAACACCATATATTTT. Translated: CSGRSGNTIYF.

The rearrangement links TRBV23-1 to TRBJ2-7; D not resolved. TRBV23-1 has ORF status, its function being uncertain. The CDR3 loop spans 13 amino acids. Trimming pared 9 bases from V and 1 base from J, leaving 13 bases between. CDR3 bases: TGCGCCAGTCCCAGGCAGTTATCCTACGAGCAGTACTTC. This sequence encodes CASPRQLSYEQYF.

This clonotype showed up just a few times. The chain joins TRBV7-8 to TRBJ1-1, with a possible D match to TRBD1 (6 bases). The germline gives CDR1 SGHVS, CDR2 FQNEAQ. V was clipped by 6 bases and J by 5 bases, with 16 bases between them. The CDR3 sequence is 14 residues long. CDR3 sequence reads: CASRFSGRGTEAFF. The CDR3 DNA is TGTGCCAGCAGGTTCTCGGGGAGGGGGACTGAAGCTTTCTTT.

This clonotype was recorded a few times. The rearrangement joins TRBV12-3 or TRBV12-4 to TRBJ2-7, with D unresolved. This CDR3 comprises 14 residues. This chain's CDR3 is CAPLRACPLYEQYF. CDR3 nucleotides: TGTGCGCCACTGAGAGCGTGCCCCCTCTACGAGCAGTACTTC.

The chain has TRBV7-2 and TRBJ2-7; no firm D call. Trimming left V 1 base short and J 3 bases short, with 13 bases between. This CDR3 spans 15 amino acids. CDR1 and CDR2 from the germline V gene are SGHTA and FQGNSA. CDR3 protein: CASSLGAQVVYEQYF. CDR3 in DNA: TGTGCCAGCAGCTTAGGTGCGCAGGTTGTCTACGAGCAGTACTTC.

The chain links TRBV7-9 to TRBJ2-7, with D tentatively TRBD1 (5 bases). From germline, CDR1 is SEHNR and CDR2 FQNEAQ (reference sequence). The V end lost 1 base, the J end lost 2 bases, and 12 bases lay between the germline ends. The CDR3 loop spans 15 amino acids. The CDR3: CASSLDPQDTYEQYF. The DNA of the CDR3 is TGTGCCAGCAGCTTAGATCCCCAGGACACCTACGAGCAGTACTTC.

This clonotype has a count of ten or more. The CDR3 sequence is CASSGTGQGSPLHF. The CDR3 bases are TGTGCCAGCAGCGGCACGGGACAGGGGTCACCCCTCCACTTT. V is TRBV7-2 and J is TRBJ1-6; 10 bases align to TRBD1. Germline V lookup: CDR1 SGHTA, CDR2 FQGNSA. This CDR3 has 14 amino acids. V gave up 5 bases and J gave up 10 bases; unmatched junction bases: 5. Looking up the rest from reference TRBV7-2 and TRBJ1-6 gives the full variable domain: GAGVSQSPSNKVTEKGKDVELRCDPISGHTALYWYRQSLGQGLEFLIYFQGNSAPDKSGLPSDRFSAERTGGSVSTLTIQRTQQEDSAVYLCASSGTGQGSPLHFGNGTRLTVT.

The table lists this clonotype with a few counts. The chain is built from TRBV2 and TRBJ2-7; 10 nucleotides align to TRBD2. The V segment lost 5 bases and the J segment 6 bases; nucleotides outside the gene matches: 4. The CDR3 is 13 amino acids. CDR1 and CDR2 (germline): SNHLY, FYNNEI. Here the CDR3 reads CASSPSGRVEQYF. In nucleotides, the CDR3 is TGTGCCAGCAGTCCTAGCGGGAGAGTCGAGCAGTACTTC.

This clonotype was counted between two and nine times. J is TRBJ2-3 and V is TRBV27; D possibly corresponds to TRBD1 (6 bases). V was pared by 10 bases and J by 2 bases, with 13 bases between. The germline V gene has CDR1 MNHEY and CDR2 SMNVEV (reference sequence). This CDR3 region has 13 residues. CDR3 coding DNA: TGTGCCACCTACCGACAGGACACAGATACGCAGTATTTT. Translating it yields CATYRQDTDTQYF.

This chain uses TRBV9 with TRBJ1-2, with D possibly matching TRBD1 (6 bases). The CDR3 runs 13 residues. Germline values: CDR1 SGDLS, CDR2 YYNGEE. The ends were cut back, 0 bases at V and 7 bases at J, with 10 bases in the middle. CDR3 loop: CASSVAGGSGYTF. The CDR3 DNA reads TGTGCCAGCAGCGTAGCCGGGGGCTCTGGCTACACCTTC.

This clonotype was counted ten times or more. The chain uses TRBV2 and TRBJ2-1, with 10 bases identical to TRBD2. The CDR3 contains 15 residues. J gave up 9 bases and V 5 bases, and 10 bases lay outside the gene matches. Germline V CDR1 and CDR2: SNHLY, FYNNEI. The CDR3 sequence: CASSPLAGVRGEQFF. Here the CDR3 DNA reads TGTGCCAGCAGTCCTCTAGCGGGAGTTCGCGGTGAGCAGTTCTTC.